This TCR beta chain was retrieved from a study of T-cell reconstitution after alpha-beta-depleted transplantation in children. Study results and limitations: Expanded graft clones, several hundred of them, were reportedly the source of alpha-beta T cells about two months after transplant. When one year had passed after transplant, most T-cell counts and diversity came from newly produced T cells. From surviving recipient T cells and thymic progenitors came the high day-60 TCRbeta diversity observed in some patients.

A TCRbeta library incorporating unique molecular identifiers was prepared. TCRdb reprocessed the PCR reads with MiXCR, giving one entry per CDR3 protein. In the table there are about 440,000 distinct CDR3 sequences, roughly 44% of which are singletons. Worth noting for this clonotype: The antigen remains unidentified.

The CDR3 is 20 residues long. Per germline, CDR1 MNHEY and CDR2 SVGEGT. After removal of 4 bases from V and 1 base from J, the junction contained 11 bases not matched to a gene. The chain combines TRBV6-2 or TRBV6-3 with TRBJ2-4; the match to TRBD2 covers 15 bases. The receptor was derived from a girl aged 2-10 years with aplastic anemia, due to receive a stem cell transplant. The sample here was PBMCs, taken before TCRalphabeta/CD19-depleted stem cell transplant. The CDR3 bases are TGTGCCAGCAGTTCCCACGGGGGACTAGCGGGAGGTTCCGCCAAAAACATTCAGTACTTC. Protein sequence: CASSSHGGLAGGSAKNIQYF.